This T cell receptor beta chain stems from a study of blood T cell repertoires in COVID-19. This CDR3 comprises 13 residues. Trimming stripped 0 bases from V and 5 bases from J, with 5 bases between. Germline assignment: CDR1 KGHSH and CDR2 LQKENI. Study processing details: Estimates of nucleated cell counts were drawn from the amplification of reference gene primers. TCRdb's copy holds only in-frame clones and misses some; the assay was immunoSEQ multiplex PCR. V, J and clone size were drawn from that table, and D and trimming were deduced from the DNA. Of a few hundred thousand clones in the sample, roughly 88% were seen once.

The sequencing input was peripheral blood. The sequence was obtained from a woman in her 70s with acute or convalescent COVID-19. The chain employs TRBV18 and TRBJ2-1; D is unresolved. The DNA of the CDR3 is TGTGCCAGCTCACCACCTAGCAACAATGAGCAGTTCTTC. This translates into CASSPPSNNEQFF.